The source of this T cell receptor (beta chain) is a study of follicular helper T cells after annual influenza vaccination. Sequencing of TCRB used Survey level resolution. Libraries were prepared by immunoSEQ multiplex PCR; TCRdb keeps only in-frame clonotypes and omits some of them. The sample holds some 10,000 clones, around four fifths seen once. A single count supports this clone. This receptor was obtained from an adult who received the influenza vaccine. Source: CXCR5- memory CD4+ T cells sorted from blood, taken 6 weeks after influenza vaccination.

CDR3 in amino acids: CASSELGPGRQETQYF. The CDR3 DNA reads TGCGCCAGCAGTGAGTTGGGACCGGGTAGGCAAGAGACCCAGTACTTC. The chain employs TRBV10-1 and TRBJ2-5; D may match TRBD1 or TRBD2 (5 bases each). Germline V gene lookup returns CDR1 WNHNN and CDR2 SYGVQD (reference sequence). The CDR3 consists of 16 residues. The V gene lost 1 base and the J gene lost 2 bases, with 14 bases spanning the gap.